This note documents a single T cell receptor (beta chain) sequence. What it binds is unknown. There are 17 residues in the CDR3. With V trimmed by 1 base and J by 3 bases, 9 bases remained unmatched. Germline V CDR1 and CDR2: LNHDA, SQIVND (reference sequence). This specimen comes from a study of cytomegalovirus exposure and HLA in healthy donors. Amplification used 60 Vbeta primers and 13 Jbeta primers. Produced via immunoSEQ multiplex PCR; TCRdb's table is partial and in-frame only. The table includes 150,000 to 200,000 clones, more than 65% detected once. Study-level results: The study listed approximately 160 cytomegalovirus-associated TCR beta chains. Later work found most CMV-associated TCR beta chains apparently HLA-restricted.

The V gene is TRBV19, the J gene TRBJ1-5, with 7 bases aligning to TRBD1. The sequencing sample was made of PBMCs. The source of this sequence is a woman between 45 and 60 years old in good health and CMV-seronegative. The CDR3 nucleotides are TGTGCCAGTAGTATAGGCGCGACAGGGCAATTCAATCAGCCCCAGCATTTT. As protein: CASSIGATGQFNQPQHF.